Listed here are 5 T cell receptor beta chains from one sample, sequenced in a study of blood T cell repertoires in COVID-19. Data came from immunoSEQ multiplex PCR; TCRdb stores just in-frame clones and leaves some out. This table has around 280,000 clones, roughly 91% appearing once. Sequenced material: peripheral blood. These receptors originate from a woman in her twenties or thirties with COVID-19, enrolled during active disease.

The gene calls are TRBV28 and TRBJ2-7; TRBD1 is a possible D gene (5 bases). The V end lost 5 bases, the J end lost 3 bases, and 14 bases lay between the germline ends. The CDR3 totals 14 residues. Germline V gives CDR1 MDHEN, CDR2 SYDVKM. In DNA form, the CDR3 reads TGTGCCAGCAGTAAACGGACAACTGGCTACGAGCAGTACTTC. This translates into CASSKRTTGYEQYF.

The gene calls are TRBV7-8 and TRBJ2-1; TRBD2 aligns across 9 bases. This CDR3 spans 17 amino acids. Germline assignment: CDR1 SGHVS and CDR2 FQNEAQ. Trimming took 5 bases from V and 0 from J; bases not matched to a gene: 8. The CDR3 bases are TGTGCCAGCAGCAATCCGGGACTAGCTGACTCCTACAATGAGCAGTTCTTC. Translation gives CASSNPGLADSYNEQFF.

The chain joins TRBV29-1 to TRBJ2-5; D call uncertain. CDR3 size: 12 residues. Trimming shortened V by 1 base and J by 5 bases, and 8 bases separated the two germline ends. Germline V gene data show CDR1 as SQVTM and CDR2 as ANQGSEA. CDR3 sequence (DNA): TGCAGCGTTGAAGTCAGGCCGGAGACCCAGTACTTC. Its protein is CSVEVRPETQYF.

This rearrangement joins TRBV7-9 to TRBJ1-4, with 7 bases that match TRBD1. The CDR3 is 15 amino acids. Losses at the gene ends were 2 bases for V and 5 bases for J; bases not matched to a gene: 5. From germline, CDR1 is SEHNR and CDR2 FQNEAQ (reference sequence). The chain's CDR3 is CASSLSRDRNEKLFF. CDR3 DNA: TGTGCCAGCAGCTTAAGCCGGGACAGAAATGAAAAACTGTTTTTT.

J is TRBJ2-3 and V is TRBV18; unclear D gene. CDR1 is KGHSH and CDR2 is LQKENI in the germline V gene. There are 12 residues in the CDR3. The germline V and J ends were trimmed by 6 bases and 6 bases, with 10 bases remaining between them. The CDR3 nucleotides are TGTGCCAGCTCCCTAAAACTGGATACGCAGTATTTT. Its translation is CASSLKLDTQYF. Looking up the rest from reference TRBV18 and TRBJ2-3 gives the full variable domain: NAGVMQNPRHLVRRRGQEARLRCSPMKGHSHVYWYRQLPEEGLKFMVYLQKENIIDESGMPKERFSAEFPKEGPSILRIQQVVRGDSAAYFCASSLKLDTQYFGPGTRLTVL.